This T cell receptor delta chain was profiled in a study of Vδ1+ human thymocytes listed by TCRdb under 2018. The study in broad terms: The study characterised mRNA-level TRG and TRD CDR3 repertoires of highly purified Vdelta1+ thymocytes from young children as a data resource. The multiplex-based CDR3 amplicon strategy had previously been validated against 5'RACE-based CDR3 amplicon generation methods.

Thymic samples were depleted of alphabeta T cells, then CD3+ TCRVdelta1+ TCRVdelta2- thymocytes were FACS-sorted. A purity of roughly 96% to 99.6% was achieved for sorted Vdelta1+ thymocytes. The thymic specimens were obtained from several paediatric patients, aged about 5 days to 17 months, who were having corrective cardiac surgery. Thymic tissue was dispersed and mononuclear cells isolated on a Histopaque-1077 density gradient. Staining used anti-TCRVdelta1 clone TS8.2, anti-TCRVdelta2 clone B6, anti-CD3 clone HIT3a and anti-TCRalphabeta clone IP26 antibodies. CDR1 and CDR2 are drawn from the germline V gene: TSWWSYY, QGS. The CDR3 runs 15 residues from the cysteine to the phenylalanine. The kept DNA is CDR3 alone, 45 bases in frame from the first base. V loses 4 bases at its end and J loses 3 bases; junction bases beyond the gene matches: 6. RNA extraction was carried out with the RNeasy mini kit, and reverse transcription was then done using Superscript III. CDR3 amplicons were generated by multiplex PCR with pooled V-gene forward primers and a constant-region reverse primer carrying Illumina adaptor overhangs. After gel purification, amplicons were indexed with Nextera index primers over about 8 extra PCR cycles and were then purified with AMPure XP beads. Sequencing of libraries was performed on an Illumina MiSeq using paired-end 250 bp reads, dual indexing and a roughly 21% PhiX spike-in. The authors processed their data as follows. Read quality was checked with FastQC, and TRG read pairs were merged using ea-utils fastq-join. Sequences were annotated with IMGT/HighV-QUEST, keeping only productive sequences with unambiguous V-gene assignment; clonotypes were defined by identical CDR3 sequence. For downstream analysis, the tools were VDJtools 1.1.1, tcR 2.2.3, Treemap and vegan Shannon diversity in R 3.4.4. Clones were re-identified by TCRdb from the public reads with CATT, and rows with the same DNA were merged. Clone size and V and J calls follow TCRdb, not the original study. The sample data list around 20,000 delta-chain clones, and roughly 8% of these were observed just once. The top ten hold 0.75% to 1% of the sample.

The study at large found these results: Even though sort purity was high, roughly 20% of thymic TRD sequences were Vdelta2 (and few were Vdelta3), which was not the case for the peripheral blood Vdelta1+ controls. Many TRG clonotypes were shared between donors (up to roughly 6.9x10^3), whereas TRD repertoires were essentially private (max 116 shared). Unlike the oligoclonal repertoires in peripheral blood, the thymic TRG and TRD repertoires appeared highly polyclonal, with Gaussian CDR3 length distributions. Because no clustering by age or sex was seen, donors were not stratified by age or sex in the analyses. The authors advised highly purified populations and single-cell validation, since unexpected Vdelta2 sequences could cause misinterpretation of bulk repertoire data.

As to this clone: Its antigen has not been determined. The input lacks base qualities; no much larger clone sits a single base away.

The TCR comes from a child under two years old who had congenital heart surgery. The sample comprised Vdelta1+ gamma-delta thymocytes from the thymus. This specimen's cell subset or site label, per the study, means: FACS-sorted CD3+ TCRalphabeta- TCRVdelta1+ TCRVdelta2- thymocytes. The chain is assembled from TRDV1 and TRDJ1, with 9 bases in between that match TRDD3. The CDR3 loop reads CALGGPRGYADKLIF. Here is the DNA: TGTGCTCTTGGGGGGCCTAGGGGATACGCCGATAAACTCATCTTT.